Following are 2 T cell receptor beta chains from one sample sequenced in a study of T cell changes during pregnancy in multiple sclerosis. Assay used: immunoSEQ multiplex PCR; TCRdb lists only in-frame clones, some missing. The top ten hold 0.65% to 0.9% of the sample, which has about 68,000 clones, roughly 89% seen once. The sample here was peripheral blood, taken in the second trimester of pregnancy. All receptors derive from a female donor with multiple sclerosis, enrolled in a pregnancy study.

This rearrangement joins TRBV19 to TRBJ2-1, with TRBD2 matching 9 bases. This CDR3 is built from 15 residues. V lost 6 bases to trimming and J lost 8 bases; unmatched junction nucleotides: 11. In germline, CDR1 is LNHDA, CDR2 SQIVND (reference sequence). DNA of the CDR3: TGTGCCAGTAGCCCGGGGGCTAGCGGGGACTATGAGCAGTTCTTC. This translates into CASSPGASGDYEQFF.

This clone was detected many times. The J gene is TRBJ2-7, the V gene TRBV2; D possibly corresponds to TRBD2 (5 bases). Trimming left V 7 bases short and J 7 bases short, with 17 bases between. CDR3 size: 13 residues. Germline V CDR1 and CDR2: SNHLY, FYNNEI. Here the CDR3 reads CASTIRGLGEQYF. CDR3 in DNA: TGTGCCAGCACTATTCGAGGGTTGGGGGAGCAGTACTTC.